A selection of T cell receptor beta chains follows, all from one sample in a study of T cells expressing NK-cell markers. TCRdb re-called the 5' RACE reads; one entry per CDR3 protein, DNA not given. There are 500,000 to 600,000 distinct CDR3 sequences in the sample, with around 3.3% held by the top ten. The sequencing sample was made of blood T cells: a sorted CD56 or NKG2C T cell subset, CD4+ or CD8+ T cells, or bulk PBMC T cells (not recorded which). The receptors were gathered from a man aged 18 to 29 in good health. The CDR3 runs from the conserved cysteine through the conserved F or W.

V gene,J gene,CDR3 protein
TRBV27,TRBJ2-7,CASNPQVSSYEQYF
TRBV29-1,TRBJ2-3,CSVRVVAGGSRSQDTQYF
TRBV11-2,TRBJ2-1,CASSLGGGRVDEQFF
TRBV15,TRBJ2-1,CATSSGAGNEQFF
TRBV6-1,TRBJ2-3,CASIKSSGNTDTQYF
TRBV12-3/TRBV12-4,TRBJ1-1,CASSPGWPEAFF
TRBV12-3/TRBV12-4,TRBJ2-3,CASSFDRDGTDTQYF
TRBV6-2/TRBV6-3,TRBJ2-7,CASSSELQGAHEQYF
TRBV7-9,TRBJ2-5,CASSRSDTYQETQYF
TRBV20-1,TRBJ2-1,CSATPPGQGNNEQFF
TRBV20-1,TRBJ2-5,CSAGVASSAETQYF
TRBV3-1,TRBJ2-2,CASSRLQKLAGRIPGELFF